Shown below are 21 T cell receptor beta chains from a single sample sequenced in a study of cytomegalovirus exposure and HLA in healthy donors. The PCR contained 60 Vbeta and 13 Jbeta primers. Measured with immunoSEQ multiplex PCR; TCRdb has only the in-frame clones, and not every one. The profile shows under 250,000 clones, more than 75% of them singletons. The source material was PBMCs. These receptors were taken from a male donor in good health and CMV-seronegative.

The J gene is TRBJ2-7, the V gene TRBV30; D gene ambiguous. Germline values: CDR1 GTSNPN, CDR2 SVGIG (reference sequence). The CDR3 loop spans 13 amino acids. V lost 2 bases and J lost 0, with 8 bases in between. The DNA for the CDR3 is TGTGCCTGGAGTAACTATTTCTCCTACGAGCAGTACTTC. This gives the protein CAWSNYFSYEQYF.

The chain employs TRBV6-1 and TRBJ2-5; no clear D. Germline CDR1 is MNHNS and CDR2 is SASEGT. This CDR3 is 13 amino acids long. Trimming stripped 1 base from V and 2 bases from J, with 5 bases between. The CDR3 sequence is CASSEVLQETQYF. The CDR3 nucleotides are TGTGCCAGCAGTGAAGTCCTTCAAGAGACCCAGTACTTC.

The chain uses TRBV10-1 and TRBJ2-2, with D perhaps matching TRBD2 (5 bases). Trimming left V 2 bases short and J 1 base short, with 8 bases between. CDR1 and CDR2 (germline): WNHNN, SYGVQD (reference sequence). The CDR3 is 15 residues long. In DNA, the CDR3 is TGCGCCAGCAGTGAGCAAGGGAGGAACACCGGGGAGCTGTTTTTT. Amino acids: CASSEQGRNTGELFF.

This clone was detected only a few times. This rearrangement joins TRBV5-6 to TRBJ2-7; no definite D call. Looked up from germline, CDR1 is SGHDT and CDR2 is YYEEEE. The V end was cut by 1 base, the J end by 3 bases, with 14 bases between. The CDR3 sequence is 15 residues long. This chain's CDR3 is CASSLYGGSVYEQYF. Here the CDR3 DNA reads TGTGCCAGCAGCTTGTACGGCGGATCTGTCTACGAGCAGTACTTC.

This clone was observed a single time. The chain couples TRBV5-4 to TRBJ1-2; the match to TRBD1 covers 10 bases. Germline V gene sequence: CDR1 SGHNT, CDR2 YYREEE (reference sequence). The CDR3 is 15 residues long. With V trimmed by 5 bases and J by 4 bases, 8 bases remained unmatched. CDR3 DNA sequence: TGTGCCAGCAGACCAGGACAGGGGGAAATCTATGGCTACACCTTC. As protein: CASRPGQGEIYGYTF.

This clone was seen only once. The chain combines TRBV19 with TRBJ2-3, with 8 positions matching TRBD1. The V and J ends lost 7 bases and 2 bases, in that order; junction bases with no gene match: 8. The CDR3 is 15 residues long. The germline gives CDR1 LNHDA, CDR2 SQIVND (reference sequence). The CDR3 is CASTPTGANTDTQYF. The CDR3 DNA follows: TGTGCCAGTACCCCGACAGGGGCTAACACAGATACGCAGTATTTT.

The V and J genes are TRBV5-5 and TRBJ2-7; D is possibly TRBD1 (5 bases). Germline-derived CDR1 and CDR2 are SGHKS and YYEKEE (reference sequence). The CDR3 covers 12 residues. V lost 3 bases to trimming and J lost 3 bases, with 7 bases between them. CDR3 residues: CASSSTGYEQYF. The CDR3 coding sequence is TGTGCCAGCAGCTCAACAGGCTACGAGCAGTACTTC.

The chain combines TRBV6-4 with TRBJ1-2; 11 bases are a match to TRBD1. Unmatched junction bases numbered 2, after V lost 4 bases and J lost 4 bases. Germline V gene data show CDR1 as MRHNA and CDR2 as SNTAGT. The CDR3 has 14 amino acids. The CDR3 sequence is CASSVDRGLYGYTF. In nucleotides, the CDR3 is TGTGCCAGCAGTGTGGACAGGGGGCTCTATGGCTACACCTTC.

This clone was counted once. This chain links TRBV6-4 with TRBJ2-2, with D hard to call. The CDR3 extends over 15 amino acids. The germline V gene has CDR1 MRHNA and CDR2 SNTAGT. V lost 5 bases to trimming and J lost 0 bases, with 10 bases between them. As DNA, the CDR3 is TGTGCCAGCAGTAAACAGACAACGAACACCGGGGAGCTGTTTTTT. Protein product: CASSKQTTNTGELFF.

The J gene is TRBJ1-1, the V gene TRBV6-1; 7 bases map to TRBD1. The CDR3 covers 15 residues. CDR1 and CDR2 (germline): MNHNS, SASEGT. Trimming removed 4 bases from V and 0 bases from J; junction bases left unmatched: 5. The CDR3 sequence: CASSGGQPMNTEAFF. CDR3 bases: TGTGCCAGCAGTGGGGGACAGCCTATGAACACTGAAGCTTTCTTT.

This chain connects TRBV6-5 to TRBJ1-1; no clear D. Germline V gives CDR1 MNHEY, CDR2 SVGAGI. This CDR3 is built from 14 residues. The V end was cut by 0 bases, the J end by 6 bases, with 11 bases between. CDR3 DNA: TGTGCCAGCAGTTACTCGACGAGGAGGGCTGAAGCTTTCTTT. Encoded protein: CASSYSTRRAEAFF.

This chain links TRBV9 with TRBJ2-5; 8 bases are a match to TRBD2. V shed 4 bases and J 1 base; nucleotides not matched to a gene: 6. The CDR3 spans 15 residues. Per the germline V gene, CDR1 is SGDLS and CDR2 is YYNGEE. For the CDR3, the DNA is TGTGCCAGCAGCCCCGCGGGAGGACCCCAAGAGACCCAGTACTTC. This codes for CASSPAGGPQETQYF.

In nucleotides, the CDR3 is TGTGCCAGCTCAGTACAGAACATGAACACTGAAGCTTTCTTT. This codes for CASSVQNMNTEAFF. The V gene is TRBV18, the J gene TRBJ1-1, with D unclear. CDR1 is KGHSH and CDR2 is LQKENI in the germline V gene. This CDR3 contains 14 residues. The V and J ends lost 5 bases and 0 bases respectively, with 10 bases between them. The variable domain in full, with the rest retrieved from reference TRBV18 and TRBJ1-1, is NAGVMQNPRHLVRRRGQEARLRCSPMKGHSHVYWYRQLPEEGLKFMVYLQKENIIDESGMPKERFSAEFPKEGPSILRIQQVVRGDSAAYFCASSVQNMNTEAFFGQGTRLTVV.

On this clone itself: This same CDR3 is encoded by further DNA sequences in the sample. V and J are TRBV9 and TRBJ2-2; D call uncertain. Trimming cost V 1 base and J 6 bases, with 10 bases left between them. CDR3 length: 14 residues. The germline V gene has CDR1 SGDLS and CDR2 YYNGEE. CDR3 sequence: CASSVTTLAGELFF. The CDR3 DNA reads TGTGCCAGCAGCGTAACGACTCTGGCCGGGGAGCTGTTTTTT.

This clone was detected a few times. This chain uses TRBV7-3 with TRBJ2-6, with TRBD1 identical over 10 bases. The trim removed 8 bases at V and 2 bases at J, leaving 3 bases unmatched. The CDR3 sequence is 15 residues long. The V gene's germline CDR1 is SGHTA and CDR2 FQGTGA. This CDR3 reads CASGQGVPGANVLTF. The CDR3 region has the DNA TGTGCCAGCGGACAGGGGGTCCCTGGGGCCAACGTCCTGACTTTC.

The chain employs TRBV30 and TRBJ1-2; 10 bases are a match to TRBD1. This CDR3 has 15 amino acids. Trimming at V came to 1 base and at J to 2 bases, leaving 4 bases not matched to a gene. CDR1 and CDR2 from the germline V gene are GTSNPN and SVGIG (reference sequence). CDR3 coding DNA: TGTGCCTGGAGTGAAGGGGACAGGGGCAACTATGGCTACACCTTC. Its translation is CAWSEGDRGNYGYTF.

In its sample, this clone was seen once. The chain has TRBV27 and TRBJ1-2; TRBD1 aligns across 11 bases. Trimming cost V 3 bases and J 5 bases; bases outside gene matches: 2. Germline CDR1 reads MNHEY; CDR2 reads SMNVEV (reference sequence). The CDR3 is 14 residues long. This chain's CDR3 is CASSFGTGGYGYTF. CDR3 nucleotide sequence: TGTGCCAGCAGTTTTGGGACAGGGGGGTATGGCTACACCTTC.

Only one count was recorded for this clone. This CDR3 reads CASSSSRGIYEQYF. CDR3 sequence (DNA): TGTGCCAGCAGTTCCAGCAGGGGGATCTACGAGCAGTACTTC. The rearrangement joins TRBV6-1 to TRBJ2-7; 7 nucleotides agree with TRBD1. This CDR3 is built from 14 residues. V lost 5 bases to trimming and J lost 3 bases; unmatched junction nucleotides: 7. Germline V gene lookup returns CDR1 MNHNS and CDR2 SASEGT.

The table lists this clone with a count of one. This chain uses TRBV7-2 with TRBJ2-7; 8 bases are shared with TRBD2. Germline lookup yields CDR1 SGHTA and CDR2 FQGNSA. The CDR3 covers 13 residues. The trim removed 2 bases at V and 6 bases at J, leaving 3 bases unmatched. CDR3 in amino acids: CASSLKSGSEQYF. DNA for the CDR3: TGTGCCAGCAGCTTAAAGAGCGGGAGCGAGCAGTACTTC.

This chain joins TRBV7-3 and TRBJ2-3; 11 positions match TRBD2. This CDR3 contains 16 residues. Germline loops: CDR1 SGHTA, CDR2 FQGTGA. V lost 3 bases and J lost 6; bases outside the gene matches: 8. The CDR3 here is CASSLGASGGKDTQYF. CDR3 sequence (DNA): TGTGCCAGCAGCTTGGGGGCTAGCGGGGGGAAGGATACGCAGTATTTT.

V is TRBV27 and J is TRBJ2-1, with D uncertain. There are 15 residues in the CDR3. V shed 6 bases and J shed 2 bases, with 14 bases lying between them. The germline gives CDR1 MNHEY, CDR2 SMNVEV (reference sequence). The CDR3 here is CASRVVFSTYNEQFF. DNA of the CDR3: TGTGCCAGCAGGGTGGTGTTTAGCACCTACAATGAGCAGTTCTTC.